This T cell receptor beta chain was sequenced in a study of T-cell memory formation after mild COVID-19. Study summary: Largely, TCR clusters stayed within a single donor.

Germline CDR1 MNHEY, CDR2 SVGEGT. This CDR3 is 17 amino acids long. V lost 5 bases and J lost 5; bases outside the gene matches: 13. TCRdb analysed the 5' RACE reads with MiXCR anew, one entry per CDR3 protein. The table lists around 200,000 distinct CDR3 sequences, 7.5% to 10% of them singletons, with 3.5% in the top ten. The sample comprised PBMCs or a T cell subset sorted from them (not recorded which). V gene TRBV6-2 or TRBV6-3 combines with J gene TRBJ2-5; 11 bases are a match to TRBD1. The receptor's source is a man between 18 and 29 years old who had mild COVID-19 (a few samples of this study predate the infection). Cell type and time point are not known. The DNA of the CDR3 is TGTGCCAGCAGTACCTCCCCCGGGACAGGGGGAGGTGAGACCCAGTACTTC. It translates to CASSTSPGTGGGETQYF.